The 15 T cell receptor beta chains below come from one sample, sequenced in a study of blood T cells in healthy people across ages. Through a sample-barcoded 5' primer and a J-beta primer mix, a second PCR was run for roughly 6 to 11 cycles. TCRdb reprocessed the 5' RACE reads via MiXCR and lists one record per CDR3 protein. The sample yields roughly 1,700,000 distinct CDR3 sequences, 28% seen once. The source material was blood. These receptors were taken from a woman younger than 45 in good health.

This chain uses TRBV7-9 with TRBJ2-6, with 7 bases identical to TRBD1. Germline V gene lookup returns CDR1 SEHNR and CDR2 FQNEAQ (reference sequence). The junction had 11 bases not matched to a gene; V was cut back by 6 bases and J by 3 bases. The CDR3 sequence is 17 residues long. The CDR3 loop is CASRARDSEYGANVLTF. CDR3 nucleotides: TGTGCCAGCAGAGCCCGGGACAGTGAGTATGGGGCCAACGTCCTGACTTTC. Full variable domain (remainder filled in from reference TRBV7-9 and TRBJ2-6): DTGVSQNPRHKITKRGQNVTFRCDPISEHNRLYWYRQTLGQGPEFLTYFQNEAQLEKSRLLSDRFSAERPKGSFSTLEIQRTEQGDSAMYLCASRARDSEYGANVLTFGAGSRLTVL.

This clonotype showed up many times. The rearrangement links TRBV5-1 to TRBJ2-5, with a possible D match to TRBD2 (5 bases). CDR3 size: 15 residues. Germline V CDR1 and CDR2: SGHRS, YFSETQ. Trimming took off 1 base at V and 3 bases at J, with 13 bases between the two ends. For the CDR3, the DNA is TGCGCCAGCAGCTTGCTCGGGAAGACCGAAGAGACCCAGTACTTC. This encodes CASSLLGKTEETQYF.

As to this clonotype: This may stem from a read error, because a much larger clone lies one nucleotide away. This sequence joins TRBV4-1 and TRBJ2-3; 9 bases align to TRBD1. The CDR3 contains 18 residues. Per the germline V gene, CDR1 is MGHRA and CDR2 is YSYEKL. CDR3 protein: CTSSQVALGTGSTDTQYF. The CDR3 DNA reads TGCACCAGCAGCCAAGTTGCATTAGGGACAGGGTCCACAGATACGCAGTATTTT.

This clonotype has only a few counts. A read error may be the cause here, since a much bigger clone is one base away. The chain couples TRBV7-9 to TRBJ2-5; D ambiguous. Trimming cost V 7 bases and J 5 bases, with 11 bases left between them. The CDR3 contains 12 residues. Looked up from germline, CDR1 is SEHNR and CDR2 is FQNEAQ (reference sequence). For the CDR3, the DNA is TGTGCCAGCAACTCTGAGTGGGAGACCCAGTACTTC. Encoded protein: CASNSEWETQYF.

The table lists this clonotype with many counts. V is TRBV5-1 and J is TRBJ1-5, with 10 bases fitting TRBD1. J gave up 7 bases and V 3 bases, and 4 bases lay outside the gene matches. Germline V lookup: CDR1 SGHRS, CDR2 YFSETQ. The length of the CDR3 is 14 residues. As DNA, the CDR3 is TGCGCCAGCAGCTGGGGGACAGGGGAACAGCCCCAGCATTTT. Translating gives CASSWGTGEQPQHF. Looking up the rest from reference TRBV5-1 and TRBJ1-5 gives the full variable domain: KAGVTQTPRYLIKTRGQQVTLSCSPISGHRSVSWYQQTPGQGLQFLFEYFSETQRNKGNFPGRFSGRQFSNSRSEMNVSTLELGDSALYLCASSWGTGEQPQHFGDGTRLSIL.

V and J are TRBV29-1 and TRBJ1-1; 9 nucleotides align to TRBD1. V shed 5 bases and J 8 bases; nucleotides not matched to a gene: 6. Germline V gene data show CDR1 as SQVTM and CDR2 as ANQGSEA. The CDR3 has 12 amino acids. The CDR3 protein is CSVPSGTGEAFF. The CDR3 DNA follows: TGCAGCGTTCCGTCCGGGACAGGGGAAGCTTTCTTT.

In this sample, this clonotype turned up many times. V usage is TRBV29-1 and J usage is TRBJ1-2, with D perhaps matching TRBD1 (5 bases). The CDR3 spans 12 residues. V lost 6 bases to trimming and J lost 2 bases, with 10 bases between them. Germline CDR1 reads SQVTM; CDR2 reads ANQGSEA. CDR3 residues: CSVGAQNYGYTF. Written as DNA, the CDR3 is TGCAGCGTCGGGGCTCAGAACTATGGCTACACCTTC.

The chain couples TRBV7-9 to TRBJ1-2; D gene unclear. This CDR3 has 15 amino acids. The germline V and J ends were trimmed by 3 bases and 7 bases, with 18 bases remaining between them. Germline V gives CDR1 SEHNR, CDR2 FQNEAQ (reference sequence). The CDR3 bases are TGTGCCAGCAGCTTCAGGCGGGTACAATCCGGTGGCTACACCTTC. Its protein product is CASSFRRVQSGGYTF. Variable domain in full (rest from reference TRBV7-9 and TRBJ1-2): DTGVSQNPRHKITKRGQNVTFRCDPISEHNRLYWYRQTLGQGPEFLTYFQNEAQLEKSRLLSDRFSAERPKGSFSTLEIQRTEQGDSAMYLCASSFRRVQSGGYTFGSGTRLTVV.

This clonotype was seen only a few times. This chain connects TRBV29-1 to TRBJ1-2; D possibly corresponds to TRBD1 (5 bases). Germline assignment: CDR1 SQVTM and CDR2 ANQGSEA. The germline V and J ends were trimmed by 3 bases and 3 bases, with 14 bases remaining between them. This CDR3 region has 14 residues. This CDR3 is CSVESGRQYYGYTF. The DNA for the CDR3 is TGCAGCGTTGAGTCCGGGCGACAGTACTATGGCTACACCTTC.

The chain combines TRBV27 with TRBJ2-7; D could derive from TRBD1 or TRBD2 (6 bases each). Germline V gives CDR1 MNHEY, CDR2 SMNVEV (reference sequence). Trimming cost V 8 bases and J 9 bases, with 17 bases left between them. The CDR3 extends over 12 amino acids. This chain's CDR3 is CASSTGGGMQYF. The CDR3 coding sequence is TGTGCCAGCTCGACAGGAGGGGGAATGCAGTACTTC.

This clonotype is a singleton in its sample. The CDR3: CSAGTSGGPVDTQYF. DNA for the CDR3: TGCAGTGCTGGGACTAGCGGGGGGCCGGTGGATACGCAGTATTTT. The chain recombines TRBV20-1 with TRBJ2-3, with 15 nucleotides matching TRBD2. From germline, CDR1 is DFQATT and CDR2 SNEGSKA (reference sequence). The CDR3 sequence is 15 residues long. V lost 5 bases and J lost 6; bases outside the gene matches: 6.

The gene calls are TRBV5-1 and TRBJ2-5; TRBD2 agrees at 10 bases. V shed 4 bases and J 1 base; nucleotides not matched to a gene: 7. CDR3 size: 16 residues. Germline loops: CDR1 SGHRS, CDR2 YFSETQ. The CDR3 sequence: CASSGPLAGAQETQYF. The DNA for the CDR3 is TGCGCCAGCAGCGGGCCCCTAGCGGGGGCCCAAGAGACCCAGTACTTC.

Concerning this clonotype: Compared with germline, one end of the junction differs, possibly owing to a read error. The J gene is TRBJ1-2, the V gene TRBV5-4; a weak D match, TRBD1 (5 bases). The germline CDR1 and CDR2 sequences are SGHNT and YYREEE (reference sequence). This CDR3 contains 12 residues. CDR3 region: CASSWGRDGCTF. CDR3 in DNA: TGTGCCAGCAGCTGGGGCAGGGATGGCTGCACCTTC. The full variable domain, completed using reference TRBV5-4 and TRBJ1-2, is ETGVTQSPTHLIKTRGQQVTLRCSSQSGHNTVSWYQQALGQGPQFIFQYYREEENGRGNFPPRFSGLQFPNYSSELNVNALELDDSALYLCASSWGRDGCTFGSGTRLTVV.

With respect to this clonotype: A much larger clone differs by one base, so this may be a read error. The CDR3 sequence is CSANRDNEQYF. CDR3 nucleotides: TGCAGTGCTAACAGGGATAATGAGCAGTACTTC. The chain has TRBV20-1 and TRBJ2-7, with a possible D match to TRBD1 (6 bases). Trimming shortened V by 4 bases and J by 7 bases, and 11 bases separated the two germline ends. The CDR3 consists of 11 residues. CDR1 is DFQATT, CDR2 SNEGSKA, per germline (reference sequence).

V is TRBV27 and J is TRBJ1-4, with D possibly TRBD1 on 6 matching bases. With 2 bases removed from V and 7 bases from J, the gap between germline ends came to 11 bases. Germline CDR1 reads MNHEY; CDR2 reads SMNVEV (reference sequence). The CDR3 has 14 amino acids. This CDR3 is CASSLRGASEKLFF. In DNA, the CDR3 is TGTGCCAGCAGTTTACGGGGGGCGTCTGAAAAACTGTTTTTT.